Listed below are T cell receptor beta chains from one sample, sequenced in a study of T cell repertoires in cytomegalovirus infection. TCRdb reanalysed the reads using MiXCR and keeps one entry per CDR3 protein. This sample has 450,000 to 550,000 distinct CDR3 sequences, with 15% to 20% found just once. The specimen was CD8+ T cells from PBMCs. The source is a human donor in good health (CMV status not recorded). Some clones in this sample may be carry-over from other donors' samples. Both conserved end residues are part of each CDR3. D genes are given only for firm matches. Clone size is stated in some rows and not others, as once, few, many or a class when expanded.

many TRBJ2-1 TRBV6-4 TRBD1 TGTGCCAGCAGTGACTCGCCGGGACAGGGCCTTTTCAATGAGCAGTTCTTC CASSDSPGQGLFNEQFF
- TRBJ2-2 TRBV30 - TGTGCCTGGAGTGAAAGAGGGGCCGGGGAGCTGTTTTTT CAWSERGAGELFF
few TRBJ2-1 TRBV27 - TGTGCCAGCAGTTTATCCCCATCCTACAATGAGCAGTTCTTC CASSLSPSYNEQFF
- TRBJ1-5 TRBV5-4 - TGTGCCAGCAGCCTCAGGGGAGACCCCAATCAGCCCCAGCATTTT CASSLRGDPNQPQHF
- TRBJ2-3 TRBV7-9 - TGTGCCAGCAGCCCCCCTACGTCTCAGTATTTT CASSPPTSQYF
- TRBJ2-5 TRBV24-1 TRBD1 TGTGCCACCAGTGAGCCCGGGACAGGGGGCAAAGAGACCCAGTACTTC CATSEPGTGGKETQYF
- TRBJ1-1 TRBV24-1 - TGTGCCACCAGTGATAGGGGAAGAACTGAAGCTTTCTTT CATSDRGRTEAFF
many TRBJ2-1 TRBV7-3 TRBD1 TGTGCCAGCAGCCCACTTACCGGGACAGACCTCTCCTACAATGAGCAGTTCTTC CASSPLTGTDLSYNEQFF
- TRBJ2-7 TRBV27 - TGTGCCAGCAGTCCCCCAGGATTCTACGAGCAGTACTTC CASSPPGFYEQYF
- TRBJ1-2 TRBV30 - TGTGCCTGGAGTGAGGGCAGCGCTTGGGGCTACACCTTC CAWSEGSAWGYTF
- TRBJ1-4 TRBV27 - TGTGCCAGCAGTTTAGTGGAAAATGAAAAACTGTTTTTT CASSLVENEKLFF
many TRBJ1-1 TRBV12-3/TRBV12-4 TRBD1 TGTGCCAGCACCCTACACCCCCCTTCTTACCGACAGGGGGGGAACACTGAAGCTTTCTTT CASTLHPPSYRQGGNTEAFF
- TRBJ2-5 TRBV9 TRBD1 TGTGCCAGCAGCGCCCCGGGACAGGGGAGGGAGACCCAGTACTTC CASSAPGQGRETQYF
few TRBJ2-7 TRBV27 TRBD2 TGTGCCAGCAGTTCACTAGCGAACTCCTACGAGCAGTACTTC CASSSLANSYEQYF